The TCR beta chain described here comes from a study of vaccination and CD4 T cells after COVID-19. Study information: Nasal swab PCR detected SARS-CoV-2 in convalescent patients; under 10 had mild disease, one severe.

This clonotype was observed a few times. Its antigen is as yet unknown. Treatment of the sample: roughly 10-day PBMC culture with coronavirus spike peptide pools or control peptides (ViraFEST assay). Cultured CD4+ T-cell DNA underwent Oncomine TCR Beta short-read sequencing. In TCRdb, the PCR reads were re-called with MiXCR into one record per CDR3 protein. The table includes around 16,000 distinct CDR3 sequences, 30% to 35% detected once. This CDR3 comprises 12 residues. Germline CDR1 is MNHEY and CDR2 is SVGAGI. Trimming left V 0 bases short and J 6 bases short, with 4 bases between. Sequencing input: cultured CD4+ T cells from blood. This TCR came from a human donor with COVID-19. The chain carries TRBV6-5 and TRBJ2-3; no clear D gene. In DNA, the CDR3 is TGTGCCAGCAGTTACTCCCACGATACGCAGTATTTT. Its protein product is CASSYSHDTQYF.